One sample yielded the 24 T cell receptor beta chains listed below, sequenced in a study of blood T cell repertoires in COVID-19. Produced via immunoSEQ multiplex PCR; TCRdb's table is partial and in-frame only. The table records 180,000 or so clones, 85% to 90% of them present only once. The sequencing sample was made of peripheral blood. These receptors were taken from a man younger than 30 with active or convalescent COVID-19.

V usage is TRBV6-2 or TRBV6-3 and J usage is TRBJ2-5; 7 bases match TRBD2. The CDR3 totals 18 residues. Per germline, CDR1 MNHEY and CDR2 SVGEGT. The V segment lost 3 bases and the J segment 4 bases; nucleotides outside the gene matches: 17. The CDR3 region has the DNA TGTGCCAGCAGTTATGGGGTCGATGGCGGGAGCTCCCGAGAGACCCAGTACTTC. As protein: CASSYGVDGGSSRETQYF.

This rearrangement joins TRBV6-2 or TRBV6-3 to TRBJ2-3; D is possibly TRBD1 (6 bases). Germline V gene lookup returns CDR1 MNHEY and CDR2 SVGEGT. This CDR3 has 15 residues. The ends were cut back, 2 bases at V and 0 bases at J, with 9 bases in the middle. This CDR3 is CASSYPDRSTDTQYF. CDR3 bases: TGTGCCAGCAGTTACCCGGACAGAAGCACAGATACGCAGTATTTT.

This clone showed up just once. The V gene is TRBV27, the J gene TRBJ1-5; TRBD1 is a possible D gene (5 bases). Trimming took off 2 bases at V and 4 bases at J, with 9 bases between the two ends. The length of the CDR3 is 14 residues. Looked up from germline, CDR1 is MNHEY and CDR2 is SMNVEV (reference sequence). The chain's CDR3 is CASSLRGWNQPQHF. CDR3 nucleotides: TGTGCCAGCAGTTTAAGGGGTTGGAATCAGCCCCAGCATTTT.

The chain is built from TRBV6-5 and TRBJ1-1; 8 positions match TRBD1. Looked up from germline, CDR1 is MNHEY and CDR2 is SVGAGI. This CDR3 contains 15 residues. V shed 6 bases and J 1 base; nucleotides not matched to a gene: 7. CDR3 in DNA: TGTGCCAGCAGACCCGGACAGGGTGGGAACACTGAAGCTTTCTTT. Amino acids: CASRPGQGGNTEAFF.

J is TRBJ1-5 and V is TRBV15; tentative D call: TRBD1 (6 bases). The germline gives CDR1 LNHNV, CDR2 YYDKDF (reference sequence). V lost 5 bases, J lost 2 bases, and 10 bases lay in between. The CDR3 covers 14 residues. As DNA, the CDR3 is TGTGCCACCAGCCTGCCAGGGGGCAATCAGCCCCAGCATTTT. Amino acid sequence: CATSLPGGNQPQHF.

The chain has TRBV9 and TRBJ2-3; 9 bases match TRBD1. The CDR3 consists of 14 residues. Germline lookup yields CDR1 SGDLS and CDR2 YYNGEE. V trimming: 3 bases; J trimming: 5 bases; junction bases outside the gene matches: 4. The CDR3, as DNA: TGTGCCAGCAGCGCCCGACAGGGGGAAGATACGCAGTATTTT. Translated: CASSARQGEDTQYF. Variable domain in full (rest from reference TRBV9 and TRBJ2-3): DSGVTQTPKHLITATGQRVTLRCSPRSGDLSVYWYQQSLDQGLQFLIQYYNGEERAKGNILERFSAQQFPDLHSELNLSSLELGDSALYFCASSARQGEDTQYFGPGTRLTVL.

The rearrangement joins TRBV2 to TRBJ2-1; 8 nucleotides agree with TRBD1. The length of the CDR3 is 15 residues. V shed 6 bases and J 0 bases; nucleotides not matched to a gene: 4. Germline V gene lookup returns CDR1 SNHLY and CDR2 FYNNEI. Here the CDR3 reads CASRDRDSSYNEQFF. CDR3 DNA sequence: TGTGCCAGCAGGGACAGGGACAGCTCCTACAATGAGCAGTTCTTC.

This chain connects TRBV7-9 to TRBJ2-7; 8 positions agree with TRBD2. CDR1 and CDR2 (germline): SEHNR, FQNEAQ (reference sequence). The CDR3 consists of 15 residues. V trimming: 2 bases; J trimming: 7 bases; junction bases outside the gene matches: 10. In DNA, the CDR3 is TGTGCCAGCAGCTTAACCGGGACTAGTACACAGGAGCAGTACTTC. The encoded protein is CASSLTGTSTQEQYF.

This chain uses TRBV29-1 with TRBJ2-5, with 8 bases aligning to TRBD2. V trimming: 5 bases; J trimming: 5 bases; junction bases outside the gene matches: 10. CDR3 length equals 14 residues. From germline, CDR1 is SQVTM and CDR2 ANQGSEA. The CDR3 DNA follows: TGCAGCGTTCCACGCGGACTAGCAGGGGAGACCCAGTACTTC. Translating it yields CSVPRGLAGETQYF. Together with reference TRBV29-1 and TRBJ2-5, the CDR3 gives the full variable domain: SAVISQKPSRDICQRGTSLTIQCQVDSQVTMMFWYRQQPGQSLTLIATANQGSEATYESGFVIDKFPISRPNLTFSTLTVSNMSPEDSSIYLCSVPRGLAGETQYFGPGTRLLVL.

This clone appeared a single time. This chain joins TRBV19 and TRBJ2-2; D not certain. In germline, CDR1 is LNHDA, CDR2 SQIVND (reference sequence). The CDR3 runs to 14 residues. V lost 7 bases, J lost 0 bases, and 9 bases lay in between. The CDR3 coding sequence is TGTGCCAGTACCTTGACAACGAACACCGGGGAGCTGTTTTTT. Residues: CASTLTTNTGELFF.

This rearrangement joins TRBV5-1 to TRBJ2-1, with TRBD2 matching 8 bases. V shed 4 bases and J 6 bases; nucleotides not matched to a gene: 3. Germline V CDR1 and CDR2: SGHRS, YFSETQ. This CDR3 region has 13 residues. CDR3 nucleotides: TGCGCCAGCAGCCCGGGACTAGTCAATGAGCAGTTCTTC. Encoded protein: CASSPGLVNEQFF.

This chain uses TRBV11-3 with TRBJ2-2, with TRBD1 matching 8 bases. The CDR3 spans 15 residues. Per the germline V gene, CDR1 is SGHNT and CDR2 is YENEEA. Trimming cost V 2 bases and J 6 bases; bases outside gene matches: 5. The DNA of the CDR3 is TGTGCCAGCAGCTTAACAGGGGGTAACGCCGGGGAGCTGTTTTTT. Translation gives CASSLTGGNAGELFF.

This clone appeared a single time. V usage is TRBV18 and J usage is TRBJ1-1, with 7 nucleotides matching TRBD1. V lost 6 bases to trimming and J lost 3 bases; unmatched junction nucleotides: 13. Germline CDR1 reads KGHSH; CDR2 reads LQKENI. CDR3 size: 16 residues. CDR3 bases: TGTGCCAGCTCGGAGGGACAGCTCGGGTTTCACACTGAAGCTTTCTTT. Its protein product is CASSEGQLGFHTEAFF.

The chain uses TRBV2 and TRBJ2-2; 12 bases map to TRBD2. Germline CDR1 SNHLY, CDR2 FYNNEI. V shed 5 bases, J shed 7 bases, and the junction held 23 bases outside the gene matches. This CDR3 has 21 amino acids. The chain's CDR3 is CASSLGPGDPASGRAGGELFF. Here the CDR3 DNA reads TGTGCCAGCAGTCTTGGGCCCGGTGATCCGGCTAGCGGGAGGGCCGGCGGGGAGCTGTTTTTT.

The CDR3 sequence is CASSLYRGAREKLFF. In DNA form, the CDR3 reads TGTGCCAGCAGCCTCTACAGGGGCGCTCGGGAAAAACTGTTTTTT. The chain couples TRBV3-1 (or the pseudogene TRBV3-2) to TRBJ1-4; 7 bases are a match to TRBD1. CDR3 length: 15 residues. J lost 8 bases, V lost 4 bases, and 10 bases had no gene match. Per germline, CDR1 LGHDT and CDR2 YNNKEL (reference sequence).

The CDR3 here is CATRTGSYNEQFF. The CDR3 nucleotides read TGTGCCACCCGGACAGGCTCCTACAATGAGCAGTTCTTC. The rearrangement joins TRBV7-2 to TRBJ2-1; TRBD1 aligns across 7 bases. J lost 0 bases, V lost 10 bases, and 3 bases had no gene match. CDR1 and CDR2 from the germline V gene are SGHTA and FQGNSA. The CDR3 totals 13 residues.

Only a few counts were recorded for this clone. The genes are TRBV9 and TRBJ1-2, with D hard to call. The CDR3 is 11 residues long. The ends were cut back, 3 bases at V and 8 bases at J, with 8 bases in the middle. CDR1 is SGDLS and CDR2 is YYNGEE in the germline V gene. The CDR3 DNA follows: TGTGCCAGCAGCGCGCCCCGGGGCTACACCTTC. The encoded protein is CASSAPRGYTF.

The chain couples TRBV9 to TRBJ2-1; 8 bases are a match to TRBD2. CDR1 and CDR2 (germline): SGDLS, YYNGEE. CDR3 size: 15 residues. V trimming: 5 bases; J trimming: 6 bases; junction bases outside the gene matches: 10. The CDR3 spells CASSASSGRGNEQFF. The CDR3 DNA sequence: TGTGCCAGCAGTGCCTCAAGCGGGAGAGGCAATGAGCAGTTCTTC.

The chain couples TRBV29-1 to TRBJ1-2; D gene uncertain. V shed 3 bases and J shed 8 bases, with 13 bases lying between them. Germline assignment: CDR1 SQVTM and CDR2 ANQGSEA. This CDR3 contains 12 residues. CDR3 sequence reads: CSVDETLGGYTF. The CDR3 bases are TGCAGCGTTGATGAGACCCTCGGGGGCTACACCTTC.

This chain connects TRBV6-5 to TRBJ2-1, with 9 bases that match TRBD2. The J segment lost 7 bases and the V segment lost 6 bases, leaving 7 bases of the junction unmatched. This CDR3 has 14 residues. The germline V gene has CDR1 MNHEY and CDR2 SVGAGI. The CDR3 spells CASSLAGRGNEQFF. CDR3 DNA sequence: TGTGCCAGCAGCCTAGCGGGGCGAGGGAATGAGCAGTTCTTC.

This clone was counted between two and nine times. This chain uses TRBV7-2 with TRBJ1-2; 7 bases map to TRBD1. Germline assignment: CDR1 SGHTA and CDR2 FQGNSA. This CDR3 is built from 14 residues. V lost 5 bases and J lost 4; bases outside the gene matches: 7. CDR3 residues: CASSARGFGYGYTF. Written as DNA, the CDR3 is TGTGCCAGCAGCGCCAGGGGGTTCGGCTATGGCTACACCTTC.

V usage is TRBV12-3 or TRBV12-4 and J usage is TRBJ1-1; no reliable D call. The CDR3 totals 11 residues. Trimming stripped 3 bases from V and 8 bases from J, with 7 bases between. The CDR3 reads CASSLNEEAFF. The CDR3 bases are TGTGCCAGCAGTTTGAACGAGGAAGCTTTCTTT.

The rearrangement links TRBV14 to TRBJ1-2; TRBD1 might be the D (6 bases). Germline CDR1 SGHDN, CDR2 FVKESK. The V end lost 0 bases, the J end lost 7 bases, and 15 bases lay between the germline ends. The CDR3 sequence is 15 residues long. CDR3 loop: CASSQESRGAGGYTF. DNA of the CDR3: TGTGCCAGCAGCCAAGAGTCTCGGGGGGCGGGTGGCTACACCTTC. Based on the CDR3 plus reference TRBV14 and TRBJ1-2, the full variable domain is EAGVTQFPSHSVIEKGQTVTLRCDPISGHDNLYWYRRVMGKEIKFLLHFVKESKQDESGMPNNRFLAERTGGTYSTLKVQPAELEDSGVYFCASSQESRGAGGYTFGSGTRLTVV.

This CDR3 is CASSPRTQYNEQFF. CDR3 nucleotides: TGTGCCAGCAGCCCTCGGACTCAATACAATGAGCAGTTCTTC. V usage is TRBV9 and J usage is TRBJ2-1, with a possible D match to TRBD2 (5 bases). CDR3 size: 14 residues. The V end was cut by 4 bases, the J end by 4 bases, with 12 bases between. The germline V gene has CDR1 SGDLS and CDR2 YYNGEE.